This T cell receptor beta chain was recorded in a study of blood T cell repertoires in COVID-19. There are 12 residues in the CDR3. Germline CDR1 GTSNPN, CDR2 SVGIG (reference sequence). V was cut by 1 base and J by 5 bases, with 6 bases left in between. This clone turned up a few times. TCRdb's table, derived via immunoSEQ multiplex PCR, lists solely in-frame clones and lacks some. The data hold 150,000 or so clones, with around 86% observed a single time. Sample: peripheral blood. This chain connects TRBV30 to TRBJ1-5; D remains unclear. The clonotype comes from a man older than 75 with acute or convalescent COVID-19. The CDR3 is CAWSDGYQPQHF. DNA for the CDR3: TGTGCCTGGAGTGATGGCTATCAGCCCCAGCATTTT.